This T cell receptor (beta chain) was recovered during a study of cytomegalovirus exposure and HLA in healthy donors. Study overall: Most donors, roughly 77% of a few hundred genotyped, fell in the Caucasian-associated ancestry cluster. Study findings and constraints: Earlier analysis found most TCR beta V segments productive about 87% or about 30% of the time.

Amplification used 60 Vbeta primers and 13 Jbeta primers. Libraries were prepared by immunoSEQ multiplex PCR; TCRdb keeps only in-frame clonotypes and omits some of them. In the table there are under 150,000 clones, over 65% of which are singletons. As to this clone: Antigen specificity is unknown.

The specimen sequenced was PBMCs. The source is a woman in her thirties or forties in good health and CMV-seronegative.

Written as DNA, the CDR3 is TGTGCCCTCCCAGGTGGGACAGGGCCATCAACGCATAGCAATTCACCCCTCCACTTT. As protein: CALPGGTGPSTHSNSPLHF. This sequence joins TRBV14 and TRBJ1-6, with 9 positions matching TRBD1. The CDR3 length is 19 residues. Trimming cost V 11 bases and J 7 bases; bases outside gene matches: 24. The germline V gene has CDR1 SGHDN and CDR2 FVKESK.